This is a list of T cell receptor beta chains from one sample in a study of blood T cell repertoires in COVID-19. This table comes from immunoSEQ multiplex PCR, and its TCRdb copy is limited to in-frame clones, with some not included. The table shows some 300,000 clones, with nearly 90% occurring only once. The sequencing input was PBMCs or T cells enriched from blood (not recorded which). The receptors here all came from a woman aged 18-29 years with acute COVID-19. Both conserved end residues are part of each CDR3. Each record gives: CDR3 length, V gene, clone size, D gene, J gene, CDR3 DNA, CDR3 protein. The D gene is left open where the match is weak. The size entry is marked missing in some rows and otherwise reads once, few, many or a size class.

CDR3 length: 14; V gene: TRBV6-4; clone size: -; D gene: TRBD1; J gene: TRBJ2-1; CDR3 DNA: TGTGCCAGCAGTGTGGGCAGGGGGCGGAATGAGCAGTTCTTC; CDR3 protein: CASSVGRGRNEQFF
CDR3 length: 15; V gene: TRBV27; clone size: -; D gene: TRBD2; J gene: TRBJ2-1; CDR3 DNA: TGTGCCAGCAGTTCACTAGCGGGGTCCTACAATGAGCAGTTCTTC; CDR3 protein: CASSSLAGSYNEQFF
CDR3 length: 12; V gene: TRBV12-3/TRBV12-4; clone size: few; D gene: TRBD1; J gene: TRBJ1-2; CDR3 DNA: TGTGCCAGTAGGGGGCAGGACTATGGCTACACCTTC; CDR3 protein: CASRGQDYGYTF
CDR3 length: 16; V gene: TRBV27; clone size: once; D gene: TRBD2; J gene: TRBJ2-1; CDR3 DNA: TGTGCCAGCAGTTTATCGATCGGGACTAGCTCTAATGAGCAGTTCTTC; CDR3 protein: CASSLSIGTSSNEQFF
CDR3 length: 14; V gene: TRBV5-5; clone size: -; D gene: -; J gene: TRBJ1-1; CDR3 DNA: TGTGCCAGCAGCGCAACGGTTGGGAACACTGAAGCTTTCTTT; CDR3 protein: CASSATVGNTEAFF
CDR3 length: 15; V gene: TRBV11-2; clone size: -; D gene: TRBD1; J gene: TRBJ2-6; CDR3 DNA: TGTGCCAGCAGCCCCAGGGGGTCCGGGGCCAACGTCCTGACTTTC; CDR3 protein: CASSPRGSGANVLTF
CDR3 length: 13; V gene: TRBV2; clone size: -; D gene: TRBD1; J gene: TRBJ2-7; CDR3 DNA: TGTGCCAGCGAGGGACAGATCACCTACGAGCAGTACTTC; CDR3 protein: CASEGQITYEQYF
CDR3 length: 15; V gene: TRBV5-1; clone size: -; D gene: -; J gene: TRBJ1-4; CDR3 DNA: TGCGCCAGCAGCTTGTCTGGGGCGCCCAGTGAAAAACTGTTTTTT; CDR3 protein: CASSLSGAPSEKLFF
CDR3 length: 16; V gene: TRBV10-2; clone size: -; D gene: TRBD1; J gene: TRBJ2-3; CDR3 DNA: TGCGCCAGCAGTGACCAGGACAGGGTGAGCACAGATACGCAGTATTTT; CDR3 protein: CASSDQDRVSTDTQYF
CDR3 length: 16; V gene: TRBV7-2; clone size: -; D gene: TRBD1; J gene: TRBJ2-4; CDR3 DNA: TGTGCCAGCACACTAGGGACAGTTCTAGCCAAAAACATTCAGTACTTC; CDR3 protein: CASTLGTVLAKNIQYF
CDR3 length: 16; V gene: TRBV6-1; clone size: -; D gene: -; J gene: TRBJ1-2; CDR3 DNA: TGTGCCAGCAGTGAAATTAACAGGGCTGTTGTCTATGGCTACACCTTC; CDR3 protein: CASSEINRAVVYGYTF
CDR3 length: 13; V gene: TRBV5-1; clone size: -; D gene: -; J gene: TRBJ2-7; CDR3 DNA: TGCGCCAGCAGCTTGGCTCAGAACTACGAGCAGTACTTC; CDR3 protein: CASSLAQNYEQYF
CDR3 length: 24; V gene: TRBV12-2; clone size: -; D gene: -; J gene: TRBJ1-5; CDR3 DNA: TGTGCAAGTCGCTTAGATTCCCGCCCCAATCTAGGCCGATCCGCCCCATATAGCAATCAGCCCCAGCATTTT; CDR3 protein: CASRLDSRPNLGRSAPYSNQPQHF
CDR3 length: 15; V gene: TRBV28; clone size: -; D gene: TRBD1; J gene: TRBJ2-7; CDR3 DNA: TGTGCCAGCAGTTTTGGGGACAGGCCAGCCTACGAGCAGTACTTC; CDR3 protein: CASSFGDRPAYEQYF
CDR3 length: 15; V gene: TRBV18; clone size: -; D gene: -; J gene: TRBJ1-5; CDR3 DNA: TGTGCCAGCTCACGAAGGGGAGGGAGCAATCAGCCCCAGCATTTT; CDR3 protein: CASSRRGGSNQPQHF
CDR3 length: 15; V gene: TRBV19; clone size: few; D gene: TRBD1; J gene: TRBJ1-1; CDR3 DNA: TGTGCCAGTAGTCTCTTTCCGGGACAGTCCACTGAAGCTTTCTTT; CDR3 protein: CASSLFPGQSTEAFF
CDR3 length: 17; V gene: TRBV7-3; clone size: -; D gene: TRBD1; J gene: TRBJ1-1; CDR3 DNA: TGTGCCAGCAGTTGGACTGATCCGACAGGGGGGGTCACTGAAGCTTTCTTT; CDR3 protein: CASSWTDPTGGVTEAFF
CDR3 length: 14; V gene: TRBV28; clone size: -; D gene: -; J gene: TRBJ2-7; CDR3 DNA: TGTGCCAGCAACCCAGCAGAGACAAGCTACGAGCAGTACTTC; CDR3 protein: CASNPAETSYEQYF
CDR3 length: 15; V gene: TRBV28; clone size: -; D gene: -; J gene: TRBJ1-5; CDR3 DNA: TGTGCCAGCAGTTTACAAGGACAGCTCAATCAGCCCCAGCATTTT; CDR3 protein: CASSLQGQLNQPQHF
CDR3 length: 14; V gene: TRBV3-1/TRBV3-2; clone size: -; D gene: TRBD2; J gene: TRBJ2-7; CDR3 DNA: TGTGCCAGCAGTCCACTAGCGGGAGGCGGCGAGCAGTACTTC; CDR3 protein: CASSPLAGGGEQYF
CDR3 length: 16; V gene: TRBV7-9; clone size: -; D gene: -; J gene: TRBJ2-6; CDR3 DNA: TGTGCCAGCAGCTTAGGCAGGGCGGCTGGGGCCAACGTCCTGACTTTC; CDR3 protein: CASSLGRAAGANVLTF
CDR3 length: 15; V gene: TRBV19; clone size: -; D gene: -; J gene: TRBJ1-2; CDR3 DNA: TGTGCCAGTAGTATGGGGAGGGCAGGCTCCTATGGCTACACCTTC; CDR3 protein: CASSMGRAGSYGYTF
CDR3 length: 16; V gene: TRBV3-1/TRBV3-2; clone size: once; D gene: -; J gene: TRBJ2-1; CDR3 DNA: TGTGCCAGCAGCGACATACAGGGATGGGCAGTGAATGAGCAGTTCTTC; CDR3 protein: CASSDIQGWAVNEQFF
CDR3 length: 13; V gene: TRBV12-3/TRBV12-4; clone size: -; D gene: TRBD1; J gene: TRBJ1-2; CDR3 DNA: TGTGCCAGCAGTTTTAACAGGGGGGATGGCTACACCTTC; CDR3 protein: CASSFNRGDGYTF
CDR3 length: 12; V gene: TRBV3-1/TRBV3-2; clone size: -; D gene: -; J gene: TRBJ1-3; CDR3 DNA: TGTGCCAGCAGCCAAGATTTCGTCACCATATATTTT; CDR3 protein: CASSQDFVTIYF
CDR3 length: 12; V gene: TRBV12-3/TRBV12-4; clone size: -; D gene: TRBD1; J gene: TRBJ1-2; CDR3 DNA: TGTGCCAGCAGCTTGACAGGGTATGGCTACACCTTC; CDR3 protein: CASSLTGYGYTF
CDR3 length: 14; V gene: TRBV27; clone size: -; D gene: -; J gene: TRBJ1-5; CDR3 DNA: TGTGCCAGCAGTTTGTTTTGGGGGCATCAGCCCCAGCATTTT; CDR3 protein: CASSLFWGHQPQHF
CDR3 length: 15; V gene: TRBV5-8; clone size: -; D gene: -; J gene: TRBJ2-2; CDR3 DNA: TGTGCCAGCAGCTTGCAGGGAGGTGGGACCGGGGAGCTGTTTTTT; CDR3 protein: CASSLQGGGTGELFF
CDR3 length: 17; V gene: TRBV6-4; clone size: -; D gene: -; J gene: TRBJ2-6; CDR3 DNA: TGTGCCACGCAAGGGACACGATGCCTCTCTGGGGCCAACGTCCTGACTTTC; CDR3 protein: CATQGTRCLSGANVLTF
CDR3 length: 13; V gene: TRBV6-7; clone size: -; D gene: -; J gene: TRBJ1-4; CDR3 DNA: TGTGCCAGCAGTTACTCGAGAGGTCGTACACTGTTTTTT; CDR3 protein: CASSYSRGRTLFF
CDR3 length: 15; V gene: TRBV2; clone size: -; D gene: -; J gene: TRBJ1-2; CDR3 DNA: TGTGCCAGCCGATTGGAACAGGGTACTAACTATGGCTACACCTTC; CDR3 protein: CASRLEQGTNYGYTF
CDR3 length: 13; V gene: TRBV19; clone size: -; D gene: TRBD1; J gene: TRBJ1-1; CDR3 DNA: TGTGCCAGTAGTGGGACAGGGCGCACTGAAGCTTTCTTT; CDR3 protein: CASSGTGRTEAFF
CDR3 length: 13; V gene: TRBV11-3; clone size: -; D gene: -; J gene: TRBJ2-5; CDR3 DNA: TGTGCCAGCAGCTTAGAGTTCAGAGAGACCCAGTACTTC; CDR3 protein: CASSLEFRETQYF
CDR3 length: 15; V gene: TRBV6-5; clone size: -; D gene: TRBD1; J gene: TRBJ1-5; CDR3 DNA: TGTGCCAGCAGCCGGGACAGGGGAGGCAATCAGCCCCAGCATTTT; CDR3 protein: CASSRDRGGNQPQHF
CDR3 length: 16; V gene: TRBV11-2; clone size: -; D gene: TRBD1; J gene: TRBJ1-3; CDR3 DNA: TGTGCCAGCAGCGCCTGGGACAGCTACTCTGGAAACACCATATATTTT; CDR3 protein: CASSAWDSYSGNTIYF
CDR3 length: 13; V gene: TRBV5-5; clone size: -; D gene: -; J gene: TRBJ1-1; CDR3 DNA: TGTGCCAGCAGCTTGGAAATCCCAGGTGAAGCTTTCTTT; CDR3 protein: CASSLEIPGEAFF
CDR3 length: 19; V gene: TRBV7-2; clone size: -; D gene: TRBD1; J gene: TRBJ2-7; CDR3 DNA: TGTGCCAGCAGCTTAGGGGACAGGGGCAGGATCCTAGCGTCCTACGAGCAGTACTTC; CDR3 protein: CASSLGDRGRILASYEQYF
CDR3 length: 14; V gene: TRBV19; clone size: -; D gene: TRBD1; J gene: TRBJ1-2; CDR3 DNA: TGTGCCAGTAGTATAGGGAGGGACAGCTATGGCTACACCTTC; CDR3 protein: CASSIGRDSYGYTF
CDR3 length: 18; V gene: TRBV3-1/TRBV3-2; clone size: -; D gene: -; J gene: TRBJ2-6; CDR3 DNA: TGTGCCAGCAGCCAACCGACGAATGGACAGTCTGGGGCCAACGTCCTGACTTTC; CDR3 protein: CASSQPTNGQSGANVLTF
CDR3 length: 15; V gene: TRBV9; clone size: -; D gene: -; J gene: TRBJ2-7; CDR3 DNA: TGTGCCAGCAGCGTAGGCTCTACAGGGACCTACGAGCAGTACTTC; CDR3 protein: CASSVGSTGTYEQYF
CDR3 length: 13; V gene: TRBV9; clone size: -; D gene: -; J gene: TRBJ2-3; CDR3 DNA: TGTGCCAGCAGCCTCTCGTCGACAGATACGCAGTATTTT; CDR3 protein: CASSLSSTDTQYF
CDR3 length: 14; V gene: TRBV7-9; clone size: -; D gene: TRBD2; J gene: TRBJ2-1; CDR3 DNA: TGTGCCGGAACCCTAGCGGGAGGCCACAATGAGCAGTTCTTC; CDR3 protein: CAGTLAGGHNEQFF
CDR3 length: 15; V gene: TRBV28; clone size: -; D gene: -; J gene: TRBJ2-7; CDR3 DNA: TGTGCCAGCAGTCCCCCACAGGGATCGGCGGACGAGCAGTACTTC; CDR3 protein: CASSPPQGSADEQYF
CDR3 length: 12; V gene: TRBV28; clone size: -; D gene: -; J gene: TRBJ2-7; CDR3 DNA: TGTGCCAGCAGTTTATCCAACTACGAGCAGTACTTC; CDR3 protein: CASSLSNYEQYF
CDR3 length: 14; V gene: TRBV19; clone size: -; D gene: TRBD2; J gene: TRBJ2-3; CDR3 DNA: TGTGCCAGTAGCGGGACTAGCGAAACAGATACGCAGTATTTT; CDR3 protein: CASSGTSETDTQYF
CDR3 length: 15; V gene: TRBV6-5; clone size: -; D gene: -; J gene: TRBJ2-5; CDR3 DNA: TGTGCCAGCAGACCCTTTTCAGGGGAAGCTGAGACCCAGTACTTC; CDR3 protein: CASRPFSGEAETQYF
CDR3 length: 18; V gene: TRBV5-1; clone size: -; D gene: -; J gene: TRBJ1-3; CDR3 DNA: TGCGCCAGCAGCCAACAGGGTCCGGTGGGGCAATCTGGAAACACCATATATTTT; CDR3 protein: CASSQQGPVGQSGNTIYF
CDR3 length: 13; V gene: TRBV7-2; clone size: -; D gene: -; J gene: TRBJ2-7; CDR3 DNA: TGTGCCAGCAGCGTGGGTCGGGGAGACGAGCAGTACTTC; CDR3 protein: CASSVGRGDEQYF
CDR3 length: 14; V gene: TRBV11-2; clone size: -; D gene: TRBD2; J gene: TRBJ2-1; CDR3 DNA: TGTGCCAGCAGCTTAAGCGGGAGCAAGGATGAGCAGTTCTTC; CDR3 protein: CASSLSGSKDEQFF